Detailed here is one T cell receptor (beta chain). Combining a sample-barcoded 5' primer with a J-beta primer mix, a second PCR ran for roughly 7 to 12 cycles. TCRdb re-called the 5' RACE reads with MiXCR, one entry per CDR3 protein. Of some 1.4 million distinct CDR3 sequences listed, roughly 45% are singletons. The sample belongs to a study of blood T cells in healthy people across ages. Healthy Caucasian individuals from Russia aged roughly 6 to 90 served as donors. At least 7 million PBMCs were isolated per sample. The specimen was blood. This TCR was sampled from a woman younger than 30 in good health.

This chain's CDR3 is CASRKLAGSSTDTQYF. For the CDR3, the DNA is TGTGCCAGCAGAAAACTAGCGGGGTCTAGCACAGATACGCAGTATTTT. The V and J genes are TRBV6-4 and TRBJ2-3; 10 nucleotides align to TRBD2. Trimming removed 6 bases from V and 0 bases from J; junction bases left unmatched: 6. The CDR3 contains 16 residues. Germline CDR1 and CDR2: MRHNA and SNTAGT.